What follows are 29 T cell receptor beta chains derived from one specimen sequenced in a study of regulatory T cells in long-lasting Graves disease (dated by TCRdb to the early 2020s). Libraries were made using multiplex PCR. TCRdb names Illumina HiSeq 4000 as the instrument used. CDR3 regions were amplified by Arm-PCR with iRepertoire HTBI primers to construct TCR beta libraries. TCRdb applied fastp at Q25 and MiXCR to the public reads, then kept only in-frame beta chains. Every distinct CDR3 protein forms one entry, paired with its most common genes and DNA. This sample holds hundreds of thousands of distinct CDR3 sequences; around 12% were observed only once. Roughly 8.9% of the sample goes to the ten largest clones. Read against the paper, the sample's time point label means: newly diagnosed GD, antithyroid drugs for less than 3 months. For both TCR sequencing and RNA sequencing, RNA was extracted from PBMCs in TRIzol.

In addition, the sample was reused for a study of T cells in Graves' hyperthyroidism and ophthalmopathy.

Sample: peripheral blood mononuclear cells (PBMCs), taken at new diagnosis, from a patient treated with antithyroid drugs. The source of these receptors is a woman between 25 and 40 years old with Graves disease. Donor details come from another sample of the same person, matched by shared clones.

The CDR3 loop is CATSRGTSMRGEQFF. CDR3 nucleotides: TGTGCCACCAGCAGAGGGACTAGCATGAGAGGTGAGCAGTTCTTC. The rearrangement links TRBV15 to TRBJ2-1; 8 bases line up with TRBD2. The V gene's germline CDR1 is LNHNV and CDR2 YYDKDF (reference sequence). CDR3 length: 15 residues. The V and J ends lost 1 base and 9 bases, in that order; junction bases with no gene match: 8.

Details on this clonotype: Since a much larger clone is just one base distant, this may be a read error. The chain employs TRBV30 and TRBJ2-2; tentative D call: TRBD1 (5 bases). The germline CDR1 and CDR2 sequences are GTSNPN and SVGIG (reference sequence). V was cut by 5 bases and J by 3 bases, with 10 bases left in between. CDR3 length: 13 residues. Here the CDR3 reads CAWGSTDTGELFF. In nucleotides, the CDR3 is TGTGCCTGGGGCTCGACAGACACCGGGGAGCTGTTTTTT.

This clonotype occurred many times. The V gene is TRBV27, the J gene TRBJ1-6; D ambiguous. The CDR3 runs 14 residues. CDR1 is MNHEY and CDR2 is SMNVEV in the germline V gene (reference sequence). Trimming took 3 bases from V and 5 from J, leaving 8 bases between them. The CDR3 protein is CASSFGHNNSPLHF. Here the CDR3 DNA reads TGTGCCAGCAGTTTTGGGCATAATAATTCACCCCTCCACTTT.

This rearrangement joins TRBV15 to TRBJ2-1; the D gene could be TRBD1 or TRBD2 (5 bases each). V was clipped by 0 bases and J by 4 bases, with 19 bases between them. Germline loops: CDR1 LNHNV, CDR2 YYDKDF (reference sequence). The CDR3 sequence is 18 residues long. CDR3 protein: CATSRESVGTAGYNEQFF. CDR3 bases: TGTGCCACCAGCAGAGAAAGTGTTGGGACGGCTGGATACAATGAGCAGTTCTTC.

This clonotype was observed a handful of times. V is TRBV19 and J is TRBJ2-1, with 10 positions matching TRBD2. CDR3 size: 16 residues. The V gene end was trimmed by 5 bases and the J gene end by 2 bases; junction bases not matched to a gene: 6. Germline V lookup: CDR1 LNHDA, CDR2 SQIVND (reference sequence). Written as DNA, the CDR3 is TGTGCCAGTAGTGGACAAGCGGGAGGGCCCTACAATGAGCAGTTCTTC. It encodes CASSGQAGGPYNEQFF.

This clonotype was recorded at least ten times. The chain uses TRBV19 and TRBJ2-1; D is undetermined. CDR1 and CDR2 from the germline V gene are LNHDA and SQIVND (reference sequence). CDR3 length equals 16 residues. The germline V and J ends were trimmed by 0 bases and 2 bases, with 11 bases remaining between them. Here the CDR3 reads CASSIDAAHPYNEQFF. The CDR3 nucleotides are TGTGCCAGTAGTATAGACGCGGCCCATCCCTACAATGAGCAGTTCTTC.

This clonotype was seen many times. This chain joins TRBV6-1 and TRBJ1-2, with D maybe TRBD1 (5 bases). Trimming cost V 7 bases and J 4 bases, with 19 bases left between them. CDR1 is MNHNS and CDR2 is SASEGT in the germline V gene. The CDR3 loop spans 15 amino acids. DNA of the CDR3: TGTGCCAGCACCGAAAGCCAACAGGATTCCTATGGCTACACCTTC. It codes for CASTESQQDSYGYTF.

This clonotype showed up just a few times. Here the CDR3 DNA reads TGCGCCAGCAAAGGCTCGCTGCCGGAACTGTTTTTT. The encoded protein is CASKGSLPELFF. The rearrangement uses TRBV4-1 and TRBJ1-4, with D uncertain. From germline, CDR1 is MGHRA and CDR2 YSYEKL. This CDR3 has 12 residues. Trimming stripped 7 bases from V and 12 bases from J, with 15 bases between.

This clonotype was seen repeatedly, ten times or more. The chain joins TRBV11-3 to TRBJ1-2, with TRBD1 matching over 7 bases. The V and J ends lost 6 bases and 6 bases, in that order; junction bases with no gene match: 7. This CDR3 spans 13 amino acids. Looked up from germline, CDR1 is SGHNT and CDR2 is YENEEA. The CDR3 sequence: CASRDQGDHGYTF. DNA for the CDR3: TGTGCCAGCAGGGACCAGGGGGATCATGGCTACACCTTC.

This clonotype occurred many times. CDR3: CASSLSGRGYNEQFF. The CDR3 DNA follows: TGTGCCAGCAGCTTATCGGGGAGGGGATACAATGAGCAGTTCTTC. V usage is TRBV11-1 and J usage is TRBJ2-1, with 7 bases that match TRBD2. There are 15 residues in the CDR3. Germline V gene lookup returns CDR1 SGHAT and CDR2 FQDESV (reference sequence). V lost 2 bases to trimming and J lost 4 bases; unmatched junction nucleotides: 5.

DNA for the CDR3: TGTGCCAGCAGCCACGGGACAGGGGATCAGCCCCAGCATTTT. Protein product: CASSHGTGDQPQHF. V gene TRBV4-2 combines with J gene TRBJ1-5; 10 bases are a match to TRBD1. J lost 5 bases, V lost 3 bases, and 1 base had no gene match. Germline V lookup: CDR1 LGHNA, CDR2 YNFKEQ. The CDR3 consists of 14 residues.

The chain has TRBV24-1 and TRBJ2-5; D call uncertain. From germline, CDR1 is KGHDR and CDR2 SFDVKD. V lost 2 bases to trimming and J lost 0 bases, with 9 bases between them. The CDR3 sequence is 15 residues long. The CDR3 DNA reads as TGTGCCACCAGTGATTCGACACGATACCAAGAGACCCAGTACTTC. Amino acids: CATSDSTRYQETQYF.

The chain links TRBV20-1 to TRBJ2-2; D is perhaps TRBD2 (6 bases). The germline CDR1 and CDR2 sequences are DFQATT and SNEGSKA (reference sequence). The CDR3 consists of 16 residues. V was trimmed by 0 bases and J by 6 bases, leaving 17 bases between them. CDR3 DNA: TGCAGTGCTAGAGACAGAGTCACGGGAGAGTCCGGGGAGCTGTTTTTT. It encodes CSARDRVTGESGELFF.

This clonotype was seen many times. The genes are TRBV3-1 and TRBJ1-6; D call uncertain. CDR3 length equals 13 residues. Trimming shortened V by 3 bases and J by 3 bases, and 3 bases separated the two germline ends. Germline assignment: CDR1 LGHDT and CDR2 YNNKEL (reference sequence). The CDR3 is CASSQGYNSPLHF. CDR3 in DNA: TGTGCCAGCAGCCAGGGCTATAATTCACCCCTCCACTTT.

The genes are TRBV5-1 and TRBJ2-5; no clear D gene. Trimming stripped 5 bases from V and 5 bases from J, with 13 bases between. The germline gives CDR1 SGHRS, CDR2 YFSETQ. The CDR3 contains 13 residues. CDR3 in amino acids: CASRSNVVETQYF. As DNA, the CDR3 is TGCGCCAGCAGGTCCAATGTCGTGGAGACCCAGTACTTC.

The V gene is TRBV19, the J gene TRBJ1-1, with unresolved D. The germline V gene has CDR1 LNHDA and CDR2 SQIVND (reference sequence). V was pared by 3 bases and J by 10 bases, with 12 bases between. The CDR3 has 12 residues. The CDR3 region is CASSIETLGAFF. The DNA of the CDR3 is TGTGCCAGTAGTATTGAGACGTTGGGAGCTTTCTTT.

This clonotype was seen many times. The chain joins TRBV2 to TRBJ2-7, with D possibly being TRBD1 (6 bases). The germline V gene encodes CDR1 SNHLY and CDR2 FYNNEI. V lost 7 bases and J 1 base, leaving 14 bases between the germline ends. This CDR3 contains 14 residues. The CDR3: CASNWAGASYEQYF. CDR3 DNA sequence: TGTGCCAGCAACTGGGCAGGGGCTTCCTACGAGCAGTACTTC. Together with reference TRBV2 and TRBJ2-7, the CDR3 gives the full variable domain: EPEVTQTPSHQVTQMGQEVILRCVPISNHLYFYWYRQILGQKVEFLVSFYNNEISEKSEIFDDQFSVERPDGSNFTLKIRSTKLEDSAMYFCASNWAGASYEQYFGPGTRLTVT.

A remark on this clonotype: The CDR3 carries no conserved terminal phenylalanine or tryptophan, so it likely arises from a read error. The chain joins TRBV10-3 to TRBJ2-1; D is possibly TRBD2 (5 bases). Between the trimmed V and J ends, which lost 6 bases and 5 bases, there was a span of 8 bases. The CDR3 length is 12 residues. Germline V lookup: CDR1 ENHRY, CDR2 SYGVKD. CDR3 nucleotide sequence: TGTGCCATCAGGACGGGGAACAATGAGCAGTTCTCC. Translation: CAIRTGNNEQFS.

The chain combines TRBV20-1 with TRBJ1-3, with D unresolved. Germline loops: CDR1 DFQATT, CDR2 SNEGSKA (reference sequence). The CDR3 consists of 15 residues. V lost 2 bases and J 0 bases, leaving 11 bases between the germline ends. The CDR3 sequence is CSARRTVSSGNTIYF. The CDR3 region has the DNA TGCAGTGCTAGAAGGACCGTTAGCTCTGGAAACACCATATATTTT.

This clonotype was found many times. The rearrangement joins TRBV7-9 to TRBJ2-5; D may be TRBD1 (7 bases). Germline V CDR1 and CDR2: SEHNR, FQNEAQ (reference sequence). V lost 1 base to trimming and J lost 7 bases, with 22 bases between them. The CDR3 loop spans 17 amino acids. In DNA, the CDR3 is TGTGCCAGCAGCTTAGATCGGTCCAGGGGGGAAACGTGGACCCAGTACTTC. Amino acid sequence: CASSLDRSRGETWTQYF.

The chain joins TRBV7-9 to TRBJ2-7, with 8 nucleotides matching TRBD1. Germline V gene lookup returns CDR1 SEHNR and CDR2 FQNEAQ (reference sequence). This CDR3 spans 14 amino acids. V was pared by 8 bases and J by 0 bases, with 6 bases of the junction left unmatched. In nucleotides, the CDR3 is TGTGCCAGCCAGGGGGACAGGAGCTCCTACGAGCAGTACTTC. It codes for CASQGDRSSYEQYF. The full variable domain, completed using reference TRBV7-9 and TRBJ2-7, is DTGVSQNPRHKITKRGQNVTFRCDPISEHNRLYWYRQTLGQGPEFLTYFQNEAQLEKSRLLSDRFSAERPKGSFSTLEIQRTEQGDSAMYLCASQGDRSSYEQYFGPGTRLTVT.

This clonotype was detected many times. The chain is built from TRBV5-5 and TRBJ2-7; D unresolved. This CDR3 spans 15 amino acids. Deletions cut 0 bases from V and 0 bases from J, with 10 bases between. CDR1 and CDR2 from the germline V gene are SGHKS and YYEKEE (reference sequence). The chain's CDR3 is CASSLVVGYSYEQYF. DNA for the CDR3: TGTGCCAGCAGCTTGGTTGTGGGTTACTCCTACGAGCAGTACTTC.

This clonotype was counted at least ten times. This sequence joins TRBV7-8 and TRBJ2-1, with 9 bases aligning to TRBD2. Germline V gene lookup returns CDR1 SGHVS and CDR2 FQNEAQ. V shed 3 bases, J shed 0 bases, and the junction held 12 bases outside the gene matches. This CDR3 has 19 amino acids. The CDR3 DNA sequence: TGTGCCAGCAGCTTTCCCCGGACTAGCGAGTGGAGCTCCTACAATGAGCAGTTCTTC. Translating gives CASSFPRTSEWSSYNEQFF.

This clonotype was seen many times. V gene TRBV29-1 combines with J gene TRBJ2-1; TRBD2 agrees at 8 bases. Germline V gene lookup returns CDR1 SQVTM and CDR2 ANQGSEA. This CDR3 is built from 12 residues. With V trimmed by 6 bases and J by 10 bases, 8 bases remained unmatched. DNA of the CDR3: TGCAGCGTAGAAAGGGCTAGCGGGGAGCAGTTCTTC. Translation: CSVERASGEQFF.

The table lists this clonotype with many counts. The chain links TRBV7-2 to TRBJ2-2; 9 positions agree with TRBD2. This CDR3 spans 17 amino acids. CDR1 and CDR2 from the germline V gene are SGHTA and FQGNSA. V shed 4 bases and J 3 bases; nucleotides not matched to a gene: 9. This CDR3 is CASSSELGGRDTGELFF. The CDR3 nucleotides read TGTGCCAGCAGCTCGGAGTTAGGCGGGAGGGACACCGGGGAGCTGTTTTTT.

A note on this clonotype: At one end, the junction sequence differs from germline, possibly due to a read error. V is TRBV28 and J is TRBJ2-5, with a tentative D call TRBD1 (6 bases). CDR3 length: 16 residues. Germline V CDR1 and CDR2: MDHEN, SYDVKM. CDR3 region: CASSLERWGLQGTQYF. The CDR3 coding sequence is TGTGCCAGCAGTTTGGAAAGGTGGGGGCTCCAAGGGACCCAGTACTTC.

This clonotype was detected many times. The J gene is TRBJ1-1, the V gene TRBV5-1; D is possibly TRBD1 (6 bases). Between the trimmed V and J ends, which lost 7 bases and 3 bases, there was a span of 16 bases. The CDR3 covers 14 residues. Looked up from germline, CDR1 is SGHRS and CDR2 is YFSETQ. The CDR3: CASFRDTSDTEAFF. As DNA, the CDR3 is TGCGCCAGCTTTCGGGACACCTCGGACACTGAAGCTTTCTTT.

This clonotype has at least ten counts. The chain employs TRBV18 and TRBJ1-1, with a tentative D call TRBD1 (5 bases). The germline V gene has CDR1 KGHSH and CDR2 LQKENI. Trimming removed 2 bases at V and 0 bases at J, with 10 bases between. The CDR3 runs 15 residues. The CDR3: CASSPTGPVNTEAFF. The DNA of the CDR3 is TGTGCCAGCTCACCAACAGGCCCTGTGAACACTGAAGCTTTCTTT. Combining the CDR3 with reference TRBV18 and TRBJ1-1 gives the whole variable domain NAGVMQNPRHLVRRRGQEARLRCSPMKGHSHVYWYRQLPEEGLKFMVYLQKENIIDESGMPKERFSAEFPKEGPSILRIQQVVRGDSAAYFCASSPTGPVNTEAFFGQGTRLTVV.

This clonotype showed up many times. The gene calls are TRBV6-1 and TRBJ2-7, with TRBD1 matching 7 bases. The V gene end was trimmed by 2 bases and the J gene end by 1 base; junction bases not matched to a gene: 5. The germline gives CDR1 MNHNS, CDR2 SASEGT. The CDR3 contains 15 residues. CDR3 DNA: TGTGCCAGCAGTGAACCCGGACAGGCGTCCTACGAGCAGTACTTC. Its translation: CASSEPGQASYEQYF.